This TCR beta chain was sequenced during a study of Ad26.COV2.S vaccination and SARS-CoV-2 variants. Treatment in this sample: some 19 received Ad26.COV2.S at low or high dose, single or two shots; 5 received placebo; per-sample allocation not given. At day 63 after the first vaccine or placebo injection, samples were drawn. This clone was picked up a small number of times. The protocol was immunoSEQ multiplex PCR, while the TCRdb copy is restricted to in-frame clones and leaves out a portion. The sample shows about half a million clones, 80% to 90% of them seen only once. Trimming cost V 6 bases and J 8 bases; bases outside gene matches: 6. CDR3 length: 13 residues. Germline CDR1 and CDR2: SQVTM and ANQGSEA.

This clonotype originated in a person between 18 and 65 years old who received the Ad26.COV2.S COVID-19 vaccine or a placebo. This sample comprised peripheral blood, obtained in a trial of Ad26.COV2.S vaccine versus placebo. The gene calls are TRBV29-1 and TRBJ1-5, with 11 bases matching TRBD1. The CDR3 is CSVGQGAREPQHF. The CDR3 nucleotides read TGCAGCGTAGGACAGGGGGCGCGTGAGCCCCAGCATTTT. Supplemented by reference TRBV29-1 and TRBJ1-5, the full variable domain reads SAVISQKPSRDICQRGTSLTIQCQVDSQVTMMFWYRQQPGQSLTLIATANQGSEATYESGFVIDKFPISRPNLTFSTLTVSNMSPEDSSIYLCSVGQGAREPQHFGDGTRLSIL.